These 32 T cell receptor beta chains originate from one sample sequenced in a study of CD4 and CD8 cells across lung adenocarcinoma regions. TCRdb re-called the PCR reads through MiXCR, storing one row per CDR3 protein. The table has some 20,000 distinct CDR3 sequences, less than 70% seen once. The sequenced material came from CD8+ T cells from the center of a lung tumor. The receptors here all came from a female donor with lung adenocarcinoma. The CD4 and CD8 labels of this study may be unreliable.

The rearrangement uses TRBV27 and TRBJ2-2; tentative D call: TRBD1 (5 bases). Trimming stripped 4 bases from V and 4 bases from J, with 13 bases between. The CDR3 totals 15 residues. Germline CDR1 MNHEY, CDR2 SMNVEV (reference sequence). CDR3 region: CASSSWGRRTGELFF. The CDR3, as DNA: TGTGCCAGCAGTTCTTGGGGCCGACGCACCGGGGAGCTGTTTTTT.

This clonotype was observed a few times. The chain carries TRBV7-2 and TRBJ2-1; 7 bases fit TRBD1. CDR3 length equals 11 residues. Germline V lookup: CDR1 SGHTA, CDR2 FQGNSA. J was trimmed by 15 bases and V by 5 bases; bases with no gene match: 7. CDR3 bases: TGTGCCAGCAGCCAAGGACAGGCAAGGTTCTTC. It yields the protein CASSQGQARFF.

The chain joins TRBV4-1 to TRBJ2-1; D possibly uses TRBD1 or TRBD2 (6 bases each). The DNA end lines up better with TRBJ2-5; the J call may be wrong. CDR1 and CDR2 from the germline V gene are MGHRA and YSYEKL. The CDR3 runs 16 residues. The CDR3: CASSRTSGEVAETQYF. In DNA, the CDR3 is TGCGCCAGCAGCCGCACATCAGGGGAGGTAGCGGAGACCCAGTACTTC.

This clonotype was counted ten times or more. V is TRBV6-1 and J is TRBJ2-7; tentatively, D is TRBD2 (6 bases). CDR3 length: 14 residues. Trimming took 3 bases from V and 3 from J, leaving 12 bases between them. Germline V gene data show CDR1 as MNHNS and CDR2 as SASEGT. The CDR3 coding sequence is TGTGCCAGCAGTGAGGGGGGATCGAACTACGAGCAGTACTTC. Translating gives CASSEGGSNYEQYF.

This chain uses TRBV6-1 with TRBJ2-3; tentatively, D is TRBD2 (5 bases). The DNA end is more similar to TRBJ2-7, so the J call may be wrong. The CDR3 covers 14 residues. Per germline, CDR1 MNHNS and CDR2 SASEGT. The CDR3 sequence: CASDRLGATDTQYF. The CDR3 DNA is TGTGCCAGCGATAGACTGGGAGCCACAGATACGCAGTACTTC.

The V gene is TRBV10-3, the J gene TRBJ1-6; D uncertain. Germline CDR1 ENHRY, CDR2 SYGVKD. This CDR3 is 14 amino acids long. The V end lost 8 bases, the J end lost 2 bases, and 10 bases lay between the germline ends. CDR3 in amino acids: CAIRGWAYNSPLHF. As DNA, the CDR3 is TGTGCCATCCGAGGGTGGGCCTATAATTCACCCCTCCACTTT.

The chain employs TRBV6-5 and TRBJ2-1; a weak D match, TRBD2 (6 bases). The CDR3 consists of 15 residues. V was cut by 2 bases and J by 3 bases, with 11 bases left in between. Germline V gene sequence: CDR1 MNHEY, CDR2 SVGAGI. In DNA, the CDR3 is TGTGCCAGCAGTTACACTACGGGACTCTACAATGAGCAGTTCTTC. Translated: CASSYTTGLYNEQFF.

Of note for this clonotype: One end of the junction does not line up with germline, which may come from a read error. This chain uses TRBV6-1 with TRBJ2-3, with D possibly being TRBD1 or TRBD2 (7 bases each). The CDR3 has 15 residues. Per the germline V gene, CDR1 is MNHNS and CDR2 is SASEGT. The CDR3 bases are TGTGCCAGGGGGCAGGGGGGGGGCGACCCAGATACGCAGTATTTC. This encodes CARGQGGGDPDTQYF.

This clonotype was counted a few times. The chain uses TRBV6-5 and TRBJ1-3; D gene ambiguous. CDR3 length: 16 amino acids. V was pared by 5 bases and J by 2 bases, with 16 bases between. Germline-derived CDR1 and CDR2 are MNHEY and SVGAGI. Here the CDR3 reads CASSNFLRTAGNTIYF. The CDR3 DNA follows: TGTGCCAGCAGTAACTTCCTCCGGACTGCTGGAAACACCATATATTTT.

This chain links TRBV6-1 with TRBJ2-5; D call uncertain. The closer fit of TRBJ2-7 to the DNA end suggests the J call may be wrong. The CDR3 sequence is 10 residues long. Germline-derived CDR1 and CDR2 are MNHNS and SASEGT. DNA of the CDR3: TGTGCCAGCAACGCCTACGAGCAGTACTTC. This gives the protein CASNAYEQYF.

This clonotype was detected only once. The J gene is TRBJ2-4, the V gene TRBV27; D ambiguous. Germline V gene lookup returns CDR1 MNHEY and CDR2 SMNVEV (reference sequence). V was shortened by 6 bases and J by 12 bases, with 18 bases between the two germline ends. This CDR3 contains 13 residues. As DNA, the CDR3 is TGTGCCAGCAGAGGGTATGTAGAAAAGACTCAGTACTTC. Protein product: CASRGYVEKTQYF.

This clonotype came up a few times. This chain links TRBV29-1 with TRBJ1-1, with D perhaps TRBD1 (5 bases). The CDR3 contains 15 residues. V lost 6 bases and J lost 8, with 25 bases in between. CDR1 is SQVTM, CDR2 ANQGSEA, per germline. The CDR3 bases are TGCAGCGTCCAACCAATACAGGCGTTAGGTTCCGAAGCTTTCTTT. It translates to CSVQPIQALGSEAFF.

This CDR3 is CASSQDSGGRETQYF. CDR3 coding DNA: TGCGCCAGCAGTCAAGACAGCGGGGGCCGAGAGACCCAGTATTTT. The chain is built from TRBV10-1 and TRBJ2-3, with TRBD2 matching over 8 bases. V lost 5 bases and J lost 12; bases outside the gene matches: 16. The length of the CDR3 is 15 residues. Germline lookup yields CDR1 WNHNN and CDR2 SYGVQD (reference sequence).

V and J are TRBV27 and TRBJ2-3, with a tentative D call TRBD2 (7 bases). The last part of the DNA fits TRBJ2-7 better; the J call may be wrong. The CDR3 contains 15 residues. In germline, CDR1 is MNHEY, CDR2 SMNVEV (reference sequence). Here the CDR3 reads CASRTGAGAKNTQYF. CDR3 in DNA: TGTGCCAGCAGGACGGGGGCGGGAGCCAAAAATACGCAGTACTTC.

The J gene is TRBJ2-7, the V gene TRBV6-1; D call uncertain. This CDR3 is built from 13 residues. Germline assignment: CDR1 MNHNS and CDR2 SASEGT. Deletions cut 4 bases from V and 1 base from J, with 8 bases between. CDR3 in amino acids: CASSVKGSYEQYF. The CDR3 DNA follows: TGTGCCAGCAGTGTAAAGGGTTCCTACGAGCAGTACTTC.

CDR3 amino acids: CASSQDVSGPNEQFF. In DNA form, the CDR3 reads TGTGCCAGCAGCCAAGACGTTAGCGGGCCCAATGAGCAGTTCTTC. The chain joins TRBV3-1 to TRBJ2-1; 7 bases line up with TRBD2. With 0 bases clipped from V and 6 bases from J, the junction kept 5 bases outside the gene matches. Per germline, CDR1 LGHDT and CDR2 YNNKEL (reference sequence). The CDR3 extends over 15 amino acids.

The gene calls are TRBV20-1 and TRBJ2-1; no clear D. Germline V gene data show CDR1 as DFQATT and CDR2 as SNEGSKA (reference sequence). This CDR3 has 14 amino acids. The V end was cut by 2 bases, the J end by 0 bases, with 8 bases between. CDR3 coding DNA: TGCAGTGCTAGACACTGGCGCTCCTACAATGAGCAGTTCTTC. It encodes CSARHWRSYNEQFF.

This chain links TRBV6-1 with TRBJ2-5, with 12 bases matching TRBD2. The assigned J gene may be wrong: the sequence end matches TRBJ2-7 better. CDR1 is MNHNS, CDR2 SASEGT, per germline. This CDR3 comprises 14 residues. The CDR3 DNA follows: TGTGCCAGCAGCCTAGCGGGAGGGGACTACGAGCAGTACTTC. This gives the protein CASSLAGGDYEQYF.

The gene calls are TRBV27 and TRBJ2-3; 10 bases are shared with TRBD1. The CDR3 sequence is 15 residues long. The trim removed 6 bases at V and 12 bases at J, leaving 15 bases unmatched. Germline V gene data show CDR1 as MNHEY and CDR2 as SMNVEV (reference sequence). The CDR3 protein is CASRRRDRGTDIQYF. CDR3 nucleotides: TGTGCCAGCAGACGCCGGGACAGGGGAACAGATATTCAGTATTTT.

The chain recombines TRBV9 with TRBJ2-1, with TRBD2 as a possible D gene (6 bases). Germline-derived CDR1 and CDR2 are SGDLS and YYNGEE. Trimming left V 3 bases short and J 9 bases short, with 19 bases between. The CDR3 length is 15 residues. The CDR3 DNA reads as TGTGCCAGCAGCGCCCGGGGACTGCCACTTTCTGAGCAGTTCTTC. This gives the protein CASSARGLPLSEQFF.

Comment on this clonotype: The junction does not match germline at one end; this may be a read error. V is TRBV27 and J is TRBJ2-3; D may match TRBD1 or TRBD2 (6 bases each). CDR1 is MNHEY, CDR2 SMNVEV, per germline (reference sequence). The CDR3 contains 16 residues. DNA of the CDR3: TGTGCCAGCAGCGCTCCGGGGGCTGTGAGCACTTATACGCAGTTCTTT. Translating it yields CASSAPGAVSTYTQFF.

This clonotype was recorded a few times. J is TRBJ2-4 and V is TRBV6-1; perhaps D is TRBD1 or TRBD2 (5 bases each). The J call could be wrong; TRBJ2-5 is a better fit for the DNA end. CDR1 and CDR2 from the germline V gene are MNHNS and SASEGT. The CDR3 consists of 15 residues. The CDR3 DNA reads TGTGCCAGCAGTCCCCGGGACCTGGGGAAGCAGACCCAGTACTTC. It is translated as CASSPRDLGKQTQYF.

The chain is built from TRBV4-1 and TRBJ2-4; possibly TRBD1 for D (5 bases). Germline V gene data show CDR1 as MGHRA and CDR2 as YSYEKL. This CDR3 contains 15 residues. V gave up 3 bases and J gave up 13 bases, with 22 bases separating them. CDR3: CASSQGLCATDTQYF. In DNA form, the CDR3 reads TGCGCCAGCAGCCAGGGGCTGTGTGCCACAGATACGCAGTACTTC.

Details on this clonotype: Mismatch with germline at one junction end may stem from a read error. The chain is built from TRBV27 and TRBJ2-3; D remains unclear. The CDR3 sequence is 11 residues long. CDR1 is MNHEY, CDR2 SMNVEV, per germline (reference sequence). CDR3 nucleotide sequence: TGTGCCAGGGGTCCTAAAAATACTCAGTATTTT. Translation: CARGPKNTQYF.

This clonotype occurred a few times. The chain carries TRBV6-5 and TRBJ2-1, with a tentative D call TRBD1 (5 bases). CDR1 MNHEY and CDR2 SVGAGI come from the germline V gene. CDR3 length: 15 residues. The germline V and J ends were trimmed by 0 bases and 10 bases, with 16 bases remaining between them. In nucleotides, the CDR3 is TGTGCCAGCAGTTACTCGATGCATCAGGGCCACGAGCAGTTCTTC. Its protein product is CASSYSMHQGHEQFF.

V is TRBV30 and J is TRBJ2-7; D is undetermined. CDR1 is GTSNPN and CDR2 is SVGIG in the germline V gene (reference sequence). Trimming removed 6 bases from V and 0 bases from J, with 12 bases in between. The CDR3 consists of 13 residues. The CDR3 here is CACPQAGSYEQYF. CDR3 in DNA: TGTGCCTGCCCCCAAGCCGGCTCCTACGAGCAGTACTTC.

This clonotype was picked up one time. The chain uses TRBV10-1 and TRBJ2-5, with D tentatively TRBD1 (5 bases). The CDR3 extends over 14 amino acids. Germline CDR1 and CDR2: WNHNN and SYGVQD (reference sequence). Here the CDR3 DNA reads TGCGCGGGCAGATGGGGCCGAGACCCAGATACCCAGTACTTC. Translation gives CAGRWGRDPDTQYF.

This clonotype was seen a single time. One junction end does not reproduce the germline sequence, and a read error may be involved. The chain uses TRBV6-1 and TRBJ2-2; D may match TRBD1 or TRBD2 (5 bases each). The V gene's germline CDR1 is MNHNS and CDR2 SASEGT. This CDR3 comprises 15 residues. CDR3 protein: CASSGGLEGPGALYF. CDR3 nucleotides: TGTGCCAGCAGTGGAGGCCTAGAGGGTCCCGGGGCGCTGTATTTT.

Notes on this clonotype: Being one base from a much bigger clone, this may be a read error. V and J are TRBV12-3 or TRBV12-4 and TRBJ2-1, with D hard to call. The DNA end lines up better with TRBJ2-7; the J call may be wrong. This CDR3 is built from 13 residues. In DNA, the CDR3 is TGTGCCAGCAGTTTTCTACAGTACAATGAGCAGTACTTC. It codes for CASSFLQYNEQYF.

The V gene is TRBV20-1, the J gene TRBJ2-4, with D maybe TRBD1 (6 bases). Germline CDR1 reads DFQATT; CDR2 reads SNEGSKA (reference sequence). The CDR3 extends over 14 amino acids. V lost 1 base and J 1 base, leaving 8 bases between the germline ends. The CDR3 DNA is TGCAGTGCTAGAGGCGACAGGGCCAAAAACATTCAGTACTTC. This codes for CSARGDRAKNIQYF.

The table lists this clonotype with a few counts. The rearrangement uses TRBV19 and TRBJ2-1; a possible D gene is TRBD2 (5 bases). This CDR3 spans 11 amino acids. Trimming took 10 bases from V and 16 from J, leaving 20 bases between them. Germline CDR1 is LNHDA and CDR2 is SQIVND (reference sequence). CDR3 bases: TGTGCCATATCCGGGGTTTTGTCGAATTTCTTC. Translation gives CAISGVLSNFF.

In this sample, this clonotype turned up a few times. This chain connects TRBV4-1 to TRBJ1-3, with D possibly matching TRBD1 (6 bases). V was pared by 0 bases and J by 0 bases, with 12 bases between. The CDR3 totals 17 residues. Germline V lookup: CDR1 MGHRA, CDR2 YSYEKL. The CDR3 sequence is CASSQDGRGGSGNTIYF. CDR3 nucleotide sequence: TGCGCCAGCAGCCAAGACGGGAGAGGGGGCTCTGGAAACACCATATATTTT.